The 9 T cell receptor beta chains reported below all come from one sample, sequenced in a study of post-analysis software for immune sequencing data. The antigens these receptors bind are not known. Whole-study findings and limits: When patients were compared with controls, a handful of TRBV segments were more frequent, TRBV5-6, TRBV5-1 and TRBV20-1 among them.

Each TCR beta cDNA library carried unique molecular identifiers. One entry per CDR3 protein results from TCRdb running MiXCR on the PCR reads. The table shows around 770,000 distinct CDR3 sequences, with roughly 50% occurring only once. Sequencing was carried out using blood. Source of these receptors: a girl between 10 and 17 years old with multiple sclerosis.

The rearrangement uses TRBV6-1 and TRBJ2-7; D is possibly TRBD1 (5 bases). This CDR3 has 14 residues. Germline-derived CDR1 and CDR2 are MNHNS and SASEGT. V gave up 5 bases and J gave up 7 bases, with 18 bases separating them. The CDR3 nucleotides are TGTGCCAGCAGTCCCAGACGGCTCCCAGGGGAGCAGTACTTC. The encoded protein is CASSPRRLPGEQYF.

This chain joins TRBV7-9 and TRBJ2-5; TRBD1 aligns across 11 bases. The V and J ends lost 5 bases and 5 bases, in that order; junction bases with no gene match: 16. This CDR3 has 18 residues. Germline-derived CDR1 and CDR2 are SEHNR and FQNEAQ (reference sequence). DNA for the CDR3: TGTGCCAGCAGCGGTCAACCGGGACAGGGGGGCAGTAGGGAGACCCAGTACTTC. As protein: CASSGQPGQGGSRETQYF.

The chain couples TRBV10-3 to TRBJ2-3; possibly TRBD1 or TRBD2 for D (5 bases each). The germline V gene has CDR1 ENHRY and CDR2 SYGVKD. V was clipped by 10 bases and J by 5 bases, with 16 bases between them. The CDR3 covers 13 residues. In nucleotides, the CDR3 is TGTGCCAGCCGAGGGGAGATCCAAGATACGCAGTATTTT. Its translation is CASRGEIQDTQYF.

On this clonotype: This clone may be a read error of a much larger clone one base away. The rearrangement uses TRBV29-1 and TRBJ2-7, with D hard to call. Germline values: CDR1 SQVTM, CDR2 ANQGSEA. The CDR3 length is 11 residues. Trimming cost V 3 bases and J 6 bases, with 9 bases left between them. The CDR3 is CSVDHSSEQYF. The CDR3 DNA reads TGCAGCGTTGACCACTCTAGCGAGCAGTACTTC.

The CDR3: CADAGVRGDEQFF. The CDR3 DNA sequence: TGTGCCGACGCCGGGGTCCGAGGCGATGAGCAGTTCTTC. The chain employs TRBV2 and TRBJ2-1, with D possibly TRBD2 on 5 matching bases. From germline, CDR1 is SNHLY and CDR2 FYNNEI. CDR3 length: 13 amino acids. The V end was cut by 11 bases, the J end by 8 bases, with 19 bases between.

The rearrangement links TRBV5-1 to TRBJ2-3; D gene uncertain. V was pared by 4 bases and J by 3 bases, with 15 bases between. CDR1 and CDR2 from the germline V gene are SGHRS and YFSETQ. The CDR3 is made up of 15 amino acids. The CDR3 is CASSPARVGTDTQYF. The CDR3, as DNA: TGCGCCAGCAGCCCTGCCAGAGTCGGGACAGATACGCAGTATTTT.

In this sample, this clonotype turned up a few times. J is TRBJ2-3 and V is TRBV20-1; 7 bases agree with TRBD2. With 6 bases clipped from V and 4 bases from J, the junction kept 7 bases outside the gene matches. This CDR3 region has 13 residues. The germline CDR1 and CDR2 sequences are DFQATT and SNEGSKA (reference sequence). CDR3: CSAPSGTADTQYF. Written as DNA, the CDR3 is TGCAGTGCCCCGAGCGGGACCGCAGATACGCAGTATTTT.

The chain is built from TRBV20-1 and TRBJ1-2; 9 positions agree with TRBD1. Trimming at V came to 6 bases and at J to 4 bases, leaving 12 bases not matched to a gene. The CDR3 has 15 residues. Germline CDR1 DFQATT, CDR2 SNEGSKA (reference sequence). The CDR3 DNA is TGCAGTGCATTACCCTACAGGGGGCGCCCCTATGGCTACACCTTC. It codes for CSALPYRGRPYGYTF.

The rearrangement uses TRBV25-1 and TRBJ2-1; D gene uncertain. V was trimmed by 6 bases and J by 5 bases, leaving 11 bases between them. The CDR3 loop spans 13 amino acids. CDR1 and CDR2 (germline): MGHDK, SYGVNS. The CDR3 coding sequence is TGTGCCAGCAGACGAACGGTTAACAATGAGCAGTTCTTC. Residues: CASRRTVNNEQFF.